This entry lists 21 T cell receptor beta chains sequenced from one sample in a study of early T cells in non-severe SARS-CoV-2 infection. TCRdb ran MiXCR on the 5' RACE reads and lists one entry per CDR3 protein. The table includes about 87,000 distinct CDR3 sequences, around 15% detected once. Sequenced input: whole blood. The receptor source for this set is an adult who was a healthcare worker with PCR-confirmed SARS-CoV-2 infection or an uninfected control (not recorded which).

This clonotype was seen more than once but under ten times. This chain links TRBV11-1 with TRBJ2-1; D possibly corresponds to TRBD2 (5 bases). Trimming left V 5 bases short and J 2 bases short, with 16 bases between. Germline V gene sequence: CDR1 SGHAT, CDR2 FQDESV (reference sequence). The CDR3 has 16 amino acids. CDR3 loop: CASSPDPASPYNEQFF. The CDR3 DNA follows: TGTGCCAGCAGCCCAGACCCGGCTAGCCCCTACAATGAGCAGTTCTTC.

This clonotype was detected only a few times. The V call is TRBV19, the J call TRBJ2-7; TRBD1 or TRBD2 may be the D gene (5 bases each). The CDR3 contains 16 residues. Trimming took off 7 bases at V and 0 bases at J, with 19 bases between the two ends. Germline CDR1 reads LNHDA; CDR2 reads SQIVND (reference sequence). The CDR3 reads CASKQRGRTDSYEQYF. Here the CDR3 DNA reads TGTGCCAGTAAACAAAGGGGCAGGACTGACTCCTACGAGCAGTACTTC.

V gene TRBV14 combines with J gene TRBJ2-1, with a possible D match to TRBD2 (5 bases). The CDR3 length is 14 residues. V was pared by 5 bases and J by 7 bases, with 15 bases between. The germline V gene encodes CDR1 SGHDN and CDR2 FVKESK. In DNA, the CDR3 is TGTGCCAGCAGCGATTTACTAGTCACGAATGAGCAGTTCTTC. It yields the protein CASSDLLVTNEQFF.

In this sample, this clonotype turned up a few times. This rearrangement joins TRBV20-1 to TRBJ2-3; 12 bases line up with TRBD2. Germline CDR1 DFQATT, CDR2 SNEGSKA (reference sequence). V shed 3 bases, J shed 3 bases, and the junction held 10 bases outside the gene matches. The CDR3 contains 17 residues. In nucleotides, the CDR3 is TGCAGTGCTAGGGCTGTCCTAGCGGGGGGGGCTACAGATACGCAGTATTTT. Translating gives CSARAVLAGGATDTQYF.

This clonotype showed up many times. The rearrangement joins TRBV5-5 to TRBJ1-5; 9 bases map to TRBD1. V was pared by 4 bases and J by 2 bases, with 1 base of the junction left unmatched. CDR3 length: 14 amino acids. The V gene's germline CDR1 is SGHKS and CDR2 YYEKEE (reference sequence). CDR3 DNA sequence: TGTGCCAGCAGCCGGGACAGGGGCAATCAGCCCCAGCATTTT. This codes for CASSRDRGNQPQHF.

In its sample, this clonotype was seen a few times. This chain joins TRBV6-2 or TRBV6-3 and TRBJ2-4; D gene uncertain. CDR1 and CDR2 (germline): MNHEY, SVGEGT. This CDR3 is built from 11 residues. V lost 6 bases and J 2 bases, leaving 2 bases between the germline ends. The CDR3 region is CASSSKNIQYF. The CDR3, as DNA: TGTGCCAGCAGCTCCAAAAACATTCAGTACTTC.

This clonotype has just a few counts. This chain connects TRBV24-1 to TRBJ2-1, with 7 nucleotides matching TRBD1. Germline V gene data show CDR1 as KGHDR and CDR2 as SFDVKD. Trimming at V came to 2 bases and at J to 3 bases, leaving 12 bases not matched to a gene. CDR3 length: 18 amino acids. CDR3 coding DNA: TGTGCCACCAGTGATTCACAGGGACAGTTCCTCAGCTACAATGAGCAGTTCTTC. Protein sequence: CATSDSQGQFLSYNEQFF.

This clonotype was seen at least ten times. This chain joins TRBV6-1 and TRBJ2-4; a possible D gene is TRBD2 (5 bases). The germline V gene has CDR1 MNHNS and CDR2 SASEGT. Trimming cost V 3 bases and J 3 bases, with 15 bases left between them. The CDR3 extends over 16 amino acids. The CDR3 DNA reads TGTGCCAGCAGTGAGGTCGGCGGGTACGGCAAAAACATTCAGTACTTC. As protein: CASSEVGGYGKNIQYF.

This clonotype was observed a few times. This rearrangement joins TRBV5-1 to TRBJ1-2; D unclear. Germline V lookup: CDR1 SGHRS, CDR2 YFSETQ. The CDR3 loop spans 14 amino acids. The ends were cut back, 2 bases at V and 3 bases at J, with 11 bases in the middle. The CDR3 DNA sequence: TGCGCCAGCAGCTTATGGACCAACGACTATGGCTACACCTTC. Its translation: CASSLWTNDYGYTF.

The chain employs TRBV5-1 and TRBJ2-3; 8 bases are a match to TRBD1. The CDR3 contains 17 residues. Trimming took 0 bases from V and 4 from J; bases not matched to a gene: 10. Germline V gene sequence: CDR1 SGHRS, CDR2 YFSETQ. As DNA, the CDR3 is TGCGCCAGCAGCTTGGAGGCAGGGGGCGTTCGTGCAGATACGCAGTATTTT. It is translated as CASSLEAGGVRADTQYF.

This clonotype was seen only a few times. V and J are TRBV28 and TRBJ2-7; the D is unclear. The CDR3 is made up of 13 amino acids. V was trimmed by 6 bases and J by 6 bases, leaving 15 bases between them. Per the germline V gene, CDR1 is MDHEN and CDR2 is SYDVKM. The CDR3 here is CASRGRRVGEQYF. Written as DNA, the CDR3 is TGTGCCAGCAGGGGCCGTAGGGTGGGCGAGCAGTACTTC.

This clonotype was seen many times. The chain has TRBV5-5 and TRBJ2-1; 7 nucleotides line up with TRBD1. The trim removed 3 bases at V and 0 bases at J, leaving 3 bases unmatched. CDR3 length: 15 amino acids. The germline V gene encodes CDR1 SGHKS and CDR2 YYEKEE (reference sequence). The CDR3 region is CASSSTGSSYNEQFF. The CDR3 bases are TGTGCCAGCAGCTCGACAGGGTCCTCCTACAATGAGCAGTTCTTC.

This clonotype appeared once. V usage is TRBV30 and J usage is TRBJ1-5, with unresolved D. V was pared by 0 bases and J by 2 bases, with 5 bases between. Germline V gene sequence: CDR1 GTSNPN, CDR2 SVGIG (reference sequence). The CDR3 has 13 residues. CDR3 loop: CAWSVRGNQPQHF. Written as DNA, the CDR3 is TGTGCCTGGAGTGTACGGGGCAATCAGCCCCAGCATTTT. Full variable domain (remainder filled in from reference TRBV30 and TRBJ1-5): SQTIHQWPATLVQPVGSPLSLECTVEGTSNPNLYWYRQAAGRGLQLLFYSVGIGQISSEVPQNLSASRPQDRQFILSSKKLLLSDSGFYLCAWSVRGNQPQHFGDGTRLSIL.

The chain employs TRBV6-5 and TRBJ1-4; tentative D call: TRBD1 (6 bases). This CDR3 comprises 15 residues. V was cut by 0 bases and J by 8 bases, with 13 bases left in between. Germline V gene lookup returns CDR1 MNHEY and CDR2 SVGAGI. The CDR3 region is CASSYSTGLGEKLFF. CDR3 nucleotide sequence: TGTGCCAGCAGTTACTCGACAGGATTGGGGGAAAAACTGTTTTTT.

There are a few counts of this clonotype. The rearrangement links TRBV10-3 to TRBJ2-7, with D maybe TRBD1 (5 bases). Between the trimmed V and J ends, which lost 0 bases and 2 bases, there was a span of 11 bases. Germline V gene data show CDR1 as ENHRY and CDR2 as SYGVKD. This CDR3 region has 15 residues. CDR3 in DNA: TGTGCCATCAGTGAGTCGCCAGGGCAAACCTACGAGCAGTACTTC. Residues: CAISESPGQTYEQYF.

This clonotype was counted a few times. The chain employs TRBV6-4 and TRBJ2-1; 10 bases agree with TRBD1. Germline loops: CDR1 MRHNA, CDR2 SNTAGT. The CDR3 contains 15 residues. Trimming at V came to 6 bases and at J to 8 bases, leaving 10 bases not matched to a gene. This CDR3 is CASSQPGQGKDEQFF. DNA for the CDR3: TGTGCCAGCAGCCAACCGGGACAGGGGAAGGATGAGCAGTTCTTC.

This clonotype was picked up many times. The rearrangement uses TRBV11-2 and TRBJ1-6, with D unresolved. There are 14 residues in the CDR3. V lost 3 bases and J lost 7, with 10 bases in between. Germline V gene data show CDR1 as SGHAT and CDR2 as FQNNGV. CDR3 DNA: TGTGCCAGCAGCTTCGTAGCCGGAAATTCACCCCTCCACTTT. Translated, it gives CASSFVAGNSPLHF.

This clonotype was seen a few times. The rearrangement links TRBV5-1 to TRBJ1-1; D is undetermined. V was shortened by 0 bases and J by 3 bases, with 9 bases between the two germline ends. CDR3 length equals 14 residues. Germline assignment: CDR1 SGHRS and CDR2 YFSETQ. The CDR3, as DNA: TGCGCCAGCAGCTTGGAGGCGGCGGACACTGAAGCTTTCTTT. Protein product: CASSLEAADTEAFF.

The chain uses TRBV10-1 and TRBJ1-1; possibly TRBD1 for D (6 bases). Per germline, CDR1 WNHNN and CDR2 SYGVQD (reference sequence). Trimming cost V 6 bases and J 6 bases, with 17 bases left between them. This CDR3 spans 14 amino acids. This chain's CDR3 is CASRDGGGVAEAFF. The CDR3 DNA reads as TGCGCCAGCAGGGATGGCGGGGGCGTCGCTGAAGCTTTCTTT.

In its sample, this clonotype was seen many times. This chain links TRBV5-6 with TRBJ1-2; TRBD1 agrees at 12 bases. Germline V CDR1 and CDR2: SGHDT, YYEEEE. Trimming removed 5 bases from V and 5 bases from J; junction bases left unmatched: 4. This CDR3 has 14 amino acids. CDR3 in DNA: TGTGCCAGCAGTCCGGGACAGGGGGCATATGGCTACACCTTC. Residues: CASSPGQGAYGYTF.

CDR3 loop: CASNGHSLAKNIQYF. Here the CDR3 DNA reads TGTGCCAGCAATGGACACTCTCTAGCCAAAAACATTCAGTACTTC. This chain links TRBV28 with TRBJ2-4, with D maybe TRBD1 (5 bases). The V end was cut by 7 bases, the J end by 0 bases, with 13 bases between. The CDR3 length is 15 residues. CDR1 and CDR2 from the germline V gene are MDHEN and SYDVKM.